The rows below give T cell receptor beta chains drawn from one sample of a study of blood T cell repertoires in COVID-19. TCRdb keeps only in-frame clones here, not all; method: immunoSEQ multiplex PCR. The repertoire holds about 170,000 clones, 70% to 90% seen once, with roughly 7.7% in the top ten. The sequencing sample was made of peripheral blood. The receptors were gathered from a man aged 35 to 55 who had recovered from COVID-19. Both conserved end residues are part of each CDR3. The D gene is left open where the match is weak.

V	D	J	DNA	CDR3
TRBV24-1	TRBD1	TRBJ2-3	TGTGCCACCAGTGTGGGACAGACAGATACGCAGTATTTT	CATSVGQTDTQYF
TRBV4-3	NA	TRBJ2-3	TGCGCCAGCAGCCAAGTAGCGTACGGGGTCACAGATACGCAGTATTTT	CASSQVAYGVTDTQYF
TRBV30	TRBD1	TRBJ1-5	TGTGCCTGGAGTGTAGGACAGGGGTATCAGCCCCAGCATTTT	CAWSVGQGYQPQHF
TRBV9	TRBD2	TRBJ2-5	TGTGCCAGCAGCGTAGCCGGGGGGGCATTAGAGACCCAGTACTTC	CASSVAGGALETQYF
TRBV28	TRBD1	TRBJ1-1	TGTGCCAGCAGTCTCACAGGGGTTTCGAACACTGAAGCTTTCTTT	CASSLTGVSNTEAFF
TRBV27	NA	TRBJ2-1	TGTGCCAGCAGTGACCGGGAGTGGGAGCAGTTCTTC	CASSDREWEQFF
TRBV19	NA	TRBJ2-4	TGTGCCAGTAGTATTTCGGCGGTAGCCAAAAACATTCAGTACTTC	CASSISAVAKNIQYF
TRBV5-1	TRBD2	TRBJ2-1	TGCGCCAGCAGCTTGGGGACTAGCGGGACCTACAATGAGCAGTTCTTC	CASSLGTSGTYNEQFF
TRBV6-2/TRBV6-3	NA	TRBJ2-7	TGTGCCAGCAGTTACCGGGGCGGGACCCTTGAGGACGAGCAGTACTTC	CASSYRGGTLEDEQYF
TRBV30	NA	TRBJ2-7	TGTGCCTGGAGTGTAAGGCAGGGTCGGTACGAGCAGTACTTC	CAWSVRQGRYEQYF
TRBV7-9	NA	TRBJ2-5	TGTGCCAGCAGCTTAGCTCGGGGAGGTGCGGGGACCCAGTACTTC	CASSLARGGAGTQYF
TRBV7-9	NA	TRBJ1-2	TGTGCCAGCAGCGCCAGGACAGTATATGGCTACACCTTC	CASSARTVYGYTF
TRBV5-1	NA	TRBJ2-1	TGCGCCAGCAGCAGGGTAGGGGGTGATGAGCAGTTCTTC	CASSRVGGDEQFF